This entry lists 6 T cell receptor beta chains sequenced from one sample in a study of a mutant IDH1 vaccine in newly diagnosed glioma. Time point reported: week 5, during vaccination. Every single dose of the vaccine, 300 ug of mutant IDH1 20-mer peptide, came with topical imiquimod. These receptors lack a known antigen. Here immunoSEQ multiplex PCR was the method, and the copy in TCRdb shows in-frame clones only, minus some. The profile shows approximately 76,000 clones, over 75% of them singletons. This sample comprised PBMCs, obtained from a glioma patient whose treatment included an IDH1 peptide vaccine. Receptors were obtained from a woman in her forties or fifties with glioma.

This chain joins TRBV7-8 and TRBJ1-1; no firm D call. Looked up from germline, CDR1 is SGHVS and CDR2 is FQNEAQ. The CDR3 loop spans 14 amino acids. The V end was cut by 2 bases, the J end by 1 base, with 8 bases between. The CDR3 DNA reads as TGTGCCAGCAGCTTAACATGGGGGAACACTGAAGCTTTCTTT. It codes for CASSLTWGNTEAFF.

The chain recombines TRBV5-1 with TRBJ2-1; TRBD2 agrees at 11 bases. CDR3 length equals 16 residues. Germline lookup yields CDR1 SGHRS and CDR2 YFSETQ. V trimming: 2 bases; J trimming: 5 bases; junction bases outside the gene matches: 6. The CDR3 DNA reads TGCGCCAGCAGCTTACCCCTAGCGGGAGGTCACAATGAGCAGTTCTTC. It specifies CASSLPLAGGHNEQFF.

This clone has just a few counts. This chain connects TRBV6-5 to TRBJ2-7; TRBD2 matches at 7 bases. CDR3 length: 14 residues. The germline CDR1 and CDR2 sequences are MNHEY and SVGAGI. The V gene end was trimmed by 0 bases and the J gene end by 6 bases; junction bases not matched to a gene: 5. This chain's CDR3 is CASSYSRRTSEQYF. The CDR3 DNA follows: TGTGCCAGCAGTTACTCCAGGCGGACTAGCGAGCAGTACTTC.

This rearrangement joins TRBV4-1 to TRBJ2-3; possible D gene TRBD1, 6 bases. The CDR3 contains 18 residues. Trimming took off 1 base at V and 2 bases at J, with 19 bases between the two ends. The germline V gene encodes CDR1 MGHRA and CDR2 YSYEKL. CDR3 in amino acids: CASSQGNPAGAFTDTQYF. DNA of the CDR3: TGCGCCAGCAGCCAAGGGAACCCCGCAGGGGCCTTCACAGATACGCAGTATTTT.

The chain carries TRBV18 and TRBJ2-1, with unresolved D. The germline CDR1 and CDR2 sequences are KGHSH and LQKENI. V was trimmed by 6 bases and J by 3 bases, leaving 12 bases between them. CDR3 length equals 14 residues. CDR3 DNA sequence: TGTGCCAGCTCTGAGAGTAAGGGCTACAATGAGCAGTTCTTC. Amino acids: CASSESKGYNEQFF. The entire variable domain, with the rest obtained from reference TRBV18 and TRBJ2-1, is as follows: NAGVMQNPRHLVRRRGQEARLRCSPMKGHSHVYWYRQLPEEGLKFMVYLQKENIIDESGMPKERFSAEFPKEGPSILRIQQVVRGDSAAYFCASSESKGYNEQFFGPGTRLTVL.

The V gene is TRBV28, the J gene TRBJ1-1; D might be TRBD1 (5 bases). Germline V gene data show CDR1 as MDHEN and CDR2 as SYDVKM. CDR3 length: 15 residues. V gave up 5 bases and J gave up 5 bases, with 18 bases separating them. The CDR3 is CASSPPGGEGTEAFF. CDR3 coding DNA: TGTGCCAGCAGTCCGCCGGGAGGGGAAGGGACTGAAGCTTTCTTT.